These T cell receptor beta chains were read from a single sample in a study of T cell responses to AZD1222 COVID-19 vaccine. Sequenced by immunoSEQ multiplex PCR; TCRdb stores in-frame clones only, minus some. The sample yields 120,000 to 150,000 clones, just over 85% seen once. Here the sequenced sample was peripheral blood, taken on day 0 of AZD1222 vaccination. Receptors originate from an adult in good health. CDR3s include the opening cysteine and the closing phenylalanine or tryptophan. A D gene is named only where the DNA matches it firmly.

j_call,d_call,v_call,cdr3_aa
TRBJ2-3,-,TRBV11-2,CASSLASPTDTQYF
TRBJ2-1,TRBD2,TRBV6-2/TRBV6-3,CASSFLTSGLYNEQFF
TRBJ2-7,-,TRBV10-3,CAGRLRDSYEQYF
TRBJ2-1,TRBD2,TRBV7-9,CASSSGPGLAGDNEQFF
TRBJ2-3,TRBD1,TRBV28,CASSPYRQGSLFTDTQYF
TRBJ2-7,-,TRBV7-9,CASSTLSYEQYF
TRBJ2-7,TRBD2,TRBV27,CASSSLAGAGGSEQYF
TRBJ1-3,TRBD1,TRBV11-2,CASSPQGAGNTIYF
TRBJ2-1,TRBD1,TRBV6-6,CASSLGQGALSEQFF
TRBJ1-4,-,TRBV29-1,CSVRPDYLEKLFF
TRBJ1-3,-,TRBV6-1,CASSEAWGNTIYF
TRBJ2-2,-,TRBV7-5,CVRTYSGELFF
TRBJ2-7,TRBD2,TRBV6-2/TRBV6-3,CASSPWTSGYEQYF
TRBJ2-1,-,TRBV3-1/TRBV3-2,CASSLRNNEQFF
TRBJ2-1,-,TRBV9,CASSSLIPNEQFF
TRBJ1-1,-,TRBV6-1,CASSEAGYMNTEAFF
TRBJ1-5,-,TRBV30,CAWTGGGNQPQHF
TRBJ2-5,-,TRBV30,CAWCKQVEETQYF
TRBJ1-1,TRBD1,TRBV6-1,CASSANRDRTNTEAFF
TRBJ1-2,-,TRBV11-2,CASSFGKANYGYTF
TRBJ1-6,TRBD1,TRBV4-1,CASSLRQGDNSPLHF
TRBJ1-1,-,TRBV3-1/TRBV3-2,CASSQDRGTEAFF
TRBJ2-7,TRBD1,TRBV30,CAWRGGTGVYEQYF
TRBJ1-2,-,TRBV12-3/TRBV12-4,CASSLGVGKGYTF
TRBJ1-5,TRBD1,TRBV7-2,CASSSPSGTGGNQPQHF
TRBJ1-2,-,TRBV28,CASRGAYGYTF
TRBJ1-2,-,TRBV6-5,CASTQSRGPYGYTF
TRBJ2-5,-,TRBV9,CASSGAAGPLETQYF
TRBJ2-4,-,TRBV7-9,CASSWSGRSLAKNIQYF
TRBJ2-2,TRBD2,TRBV25-1,CASRASGSRTGELFF
TRBJ2-2,-,TRBV11-3,CASSLVRGAGELFF
TRBJ1-2,TRBD1,TRBV4-1,CASSQTGQLYGYTF
TRBJ2-7,-,TRBV30,CAERTGYEQYF
TRBJ1-2,-,TRBV14,CASSQGIGGAYGYTF
TRBJ2-1,TRBD2,TRBV27,CASSSTSAYNEQFF
TRBJ1-2,TRBD1,TRBV5-4,CAPRDRDLIHGYTF
TRBJ1-1,-,TRBV2,CASSDQYMNTEAFF
TRBJ2-3,TRBD2,TRBV24-1,CATSDLGSSGRTDTQYF
-,TRBD2,TRBV12-3/TRBV12-4,CASSFRGSETQYF
TRBJ1-2,-,TRBV30,CAWSRRRAGGYTF
TRBJ1-2,-,TRBV7-9,CASSLEHYGYTF
TRBJ1-1,-,TRBV30,CAWSAIPAEGEAFF
TRBJ2-1,TRBD2,TRBV4-3,CASSQETSGSPQFF
TRBJ1-2,-,TRBV5-6,CASSLKLMEANYGYTF